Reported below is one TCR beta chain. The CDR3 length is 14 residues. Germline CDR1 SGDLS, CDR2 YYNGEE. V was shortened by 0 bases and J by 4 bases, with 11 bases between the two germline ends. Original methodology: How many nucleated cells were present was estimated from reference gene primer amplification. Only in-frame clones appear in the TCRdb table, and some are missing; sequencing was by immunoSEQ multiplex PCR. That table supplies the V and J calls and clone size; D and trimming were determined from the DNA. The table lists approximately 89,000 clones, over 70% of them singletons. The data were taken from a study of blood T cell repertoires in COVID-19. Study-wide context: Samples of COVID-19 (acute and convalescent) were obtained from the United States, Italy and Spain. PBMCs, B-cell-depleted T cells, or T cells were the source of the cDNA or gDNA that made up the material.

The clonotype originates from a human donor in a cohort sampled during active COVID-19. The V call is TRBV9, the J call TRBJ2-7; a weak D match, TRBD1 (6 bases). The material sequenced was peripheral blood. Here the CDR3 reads CASSVGAGEYEQYF. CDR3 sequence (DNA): TGTGCCAGCAGCGTAGGGGCAGGGGAATACGAGCAGTACTTC.